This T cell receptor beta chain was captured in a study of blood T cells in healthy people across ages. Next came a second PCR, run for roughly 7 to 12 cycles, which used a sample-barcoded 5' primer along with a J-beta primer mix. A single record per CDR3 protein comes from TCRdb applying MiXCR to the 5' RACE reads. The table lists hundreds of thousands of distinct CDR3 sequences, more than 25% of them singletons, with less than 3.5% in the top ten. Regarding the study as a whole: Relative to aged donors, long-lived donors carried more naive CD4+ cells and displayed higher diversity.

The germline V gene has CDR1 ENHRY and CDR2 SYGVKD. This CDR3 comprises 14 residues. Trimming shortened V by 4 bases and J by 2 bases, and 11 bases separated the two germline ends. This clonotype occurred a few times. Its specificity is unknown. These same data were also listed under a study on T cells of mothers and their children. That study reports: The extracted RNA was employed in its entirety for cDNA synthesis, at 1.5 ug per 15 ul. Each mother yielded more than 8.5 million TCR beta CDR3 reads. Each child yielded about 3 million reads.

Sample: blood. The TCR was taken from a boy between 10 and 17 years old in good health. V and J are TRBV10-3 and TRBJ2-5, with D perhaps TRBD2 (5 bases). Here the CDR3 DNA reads TGTGCCATCAGTGGGGCACTAGGGCAAGAGACCCAGTACTTC. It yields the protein CAISGALGQETQYF.